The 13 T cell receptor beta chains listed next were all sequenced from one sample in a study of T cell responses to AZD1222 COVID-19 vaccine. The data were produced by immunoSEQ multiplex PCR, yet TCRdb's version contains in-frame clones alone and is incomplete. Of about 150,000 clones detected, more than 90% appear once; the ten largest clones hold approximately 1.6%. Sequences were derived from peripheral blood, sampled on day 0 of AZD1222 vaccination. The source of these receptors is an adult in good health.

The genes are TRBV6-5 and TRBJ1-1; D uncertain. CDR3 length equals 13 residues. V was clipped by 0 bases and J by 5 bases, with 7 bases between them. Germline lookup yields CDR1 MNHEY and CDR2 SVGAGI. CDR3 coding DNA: TGTGCCAGCAGTTACTCACCTGGGACTGAAGCTTTCTTT. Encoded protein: CASSYSPGTEAFF.

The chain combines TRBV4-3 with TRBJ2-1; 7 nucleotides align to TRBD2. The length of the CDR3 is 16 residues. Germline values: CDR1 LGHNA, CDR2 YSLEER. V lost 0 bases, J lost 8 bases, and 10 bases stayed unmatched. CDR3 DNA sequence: TGCGCCAGCAGCCAAGAAGATTGGAGCGGGAAAGATGAGCAGTTCTTC. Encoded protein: CASSQEDWSGKDEQFF.

The CDR3 region is CASSVPMGTGNSPLHF. The CDR3 region has the DNA TGTGCCAGCAGCGTCCCTATGGGGACAGGGAATTCACCCCTCCACTTT. The chain is built from TRBV5-4 and TRBJ1-6, with 9 bases matching TRBD1. The trim removed 4 bases at V and 7 bases at J, leaving 9 bases unmatched. Germline V gene lookup returns CDR1 SGHNT and CDR2 YYREEE (reference sequence). The CDR3 runs to 16 residues.

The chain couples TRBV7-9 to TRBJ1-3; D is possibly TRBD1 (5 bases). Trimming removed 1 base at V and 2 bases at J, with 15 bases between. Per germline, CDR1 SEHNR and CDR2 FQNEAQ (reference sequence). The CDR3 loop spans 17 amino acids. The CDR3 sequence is CASSLVGGAAAGNTIYF. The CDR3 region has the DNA TGTGCCAGCAGCTTAGTTGGAGGGGCAGCCGCTGGAAACACCATATATTTT.

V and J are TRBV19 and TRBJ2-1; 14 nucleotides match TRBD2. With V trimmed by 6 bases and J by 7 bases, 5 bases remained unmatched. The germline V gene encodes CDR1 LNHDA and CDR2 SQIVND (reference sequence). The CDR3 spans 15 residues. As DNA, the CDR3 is TGTGCCAGTAGGACCGGGACTAGCGGGAGAAATGAGCAGTTCTTC. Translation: CASRTGTSGRNEQFF.

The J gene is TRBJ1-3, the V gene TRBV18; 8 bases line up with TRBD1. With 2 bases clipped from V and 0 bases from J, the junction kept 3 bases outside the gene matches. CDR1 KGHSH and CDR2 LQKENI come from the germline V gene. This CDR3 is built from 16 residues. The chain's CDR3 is CASSPAGGNSGNTIYF. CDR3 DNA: TGTGCCAGCTCACCAGCAGGGGGCAACTCTGGAAACACCATATATTTT.

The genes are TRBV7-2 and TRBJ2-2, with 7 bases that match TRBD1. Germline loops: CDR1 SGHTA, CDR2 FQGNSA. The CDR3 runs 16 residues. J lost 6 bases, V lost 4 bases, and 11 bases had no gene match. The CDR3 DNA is TGTGCCAGCAGCTCCACAGGGGTCCGGGCCGCCGGGGAGCTGTTTTTT. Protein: CASSSTGVRAAGELFF.

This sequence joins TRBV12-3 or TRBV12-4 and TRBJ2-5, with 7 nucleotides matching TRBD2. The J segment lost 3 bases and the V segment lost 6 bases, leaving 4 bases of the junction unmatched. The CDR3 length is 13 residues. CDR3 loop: CASSVGGEETQYF. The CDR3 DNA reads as TGTGCCAGCAGCGTGGGGGGGGAAGAGACCCAGTACTTC.

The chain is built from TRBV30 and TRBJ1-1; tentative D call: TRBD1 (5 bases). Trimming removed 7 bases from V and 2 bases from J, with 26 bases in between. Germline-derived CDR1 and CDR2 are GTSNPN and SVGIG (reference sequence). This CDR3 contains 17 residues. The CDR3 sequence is CALIRAGRAPPNTEAFF. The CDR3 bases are TGTGCCTTAATCAGGGCGGGTCGGGCCCCACCTAACACTGAAGCTTTCTTT.

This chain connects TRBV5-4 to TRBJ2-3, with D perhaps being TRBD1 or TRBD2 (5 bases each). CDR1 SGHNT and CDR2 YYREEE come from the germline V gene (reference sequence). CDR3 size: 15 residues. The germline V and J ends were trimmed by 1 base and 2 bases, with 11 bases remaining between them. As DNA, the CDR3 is TGTGCCAGCAGCTTGCGAGGGGATTACACAGATACGCAGTATTTT. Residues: CASSLRGDYTDTQYF. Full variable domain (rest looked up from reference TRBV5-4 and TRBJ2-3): ETGVTQSPTHLIKTRGQQVTLRCSSQSGHNTVSWYQQALGQGPQFIFQYYREEENGRGNFPPRFSGLQFPNYSSELNVNALELDDSALYLCASSLRGDYTDTQYFGPGTRLTVL.

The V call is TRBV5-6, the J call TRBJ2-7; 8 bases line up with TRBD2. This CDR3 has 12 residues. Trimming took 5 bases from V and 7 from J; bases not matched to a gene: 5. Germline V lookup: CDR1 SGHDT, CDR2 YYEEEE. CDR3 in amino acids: CASREPSGEQYF. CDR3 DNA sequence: TGTGCCAGCAGAGAACCTAGCGGGGAGCAGTACTTC.

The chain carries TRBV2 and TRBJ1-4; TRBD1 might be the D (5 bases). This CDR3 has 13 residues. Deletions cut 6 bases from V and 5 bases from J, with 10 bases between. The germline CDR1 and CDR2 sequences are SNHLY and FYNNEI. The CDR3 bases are TGTGCCAGCAGGTCGGCAGGGAATGAAAAACTGTTTTTT. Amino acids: CASRSAGNEKLFF.

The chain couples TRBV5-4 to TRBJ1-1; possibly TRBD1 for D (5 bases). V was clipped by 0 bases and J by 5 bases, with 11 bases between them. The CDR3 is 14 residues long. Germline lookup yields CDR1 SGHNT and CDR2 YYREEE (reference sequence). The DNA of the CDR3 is TGTGCCAGCAGCTTGGGACAGAGATGGACTGAAGCTTTCTTT. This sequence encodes CASSLGQRWTEAFF.